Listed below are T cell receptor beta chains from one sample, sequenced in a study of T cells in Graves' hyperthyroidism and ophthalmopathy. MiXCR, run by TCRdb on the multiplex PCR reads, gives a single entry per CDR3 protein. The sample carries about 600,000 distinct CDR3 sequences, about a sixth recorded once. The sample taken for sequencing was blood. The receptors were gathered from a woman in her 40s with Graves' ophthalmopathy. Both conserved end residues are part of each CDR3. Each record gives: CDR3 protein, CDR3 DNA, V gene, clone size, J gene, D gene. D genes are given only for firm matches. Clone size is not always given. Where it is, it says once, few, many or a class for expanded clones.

CASSSTGQGRGNTIYF TGTGCCAGCAGCTCCACGGGACAGGGGAGAGGAAACACCATATATTTT TRBV7-2 few TRBJ1-3 TRBD1
CASSLGGYGAGDTQYF TGCGCCAGCAGCCTCGGGGGATACGGGGCTGGAGATACGCAGTATTTT TRBV5-1 few TRBJ2-3 NA
CASSDLAASSYNEQFF TGTGCCAGCAGTGACTTAGCGGCGAGCTCCTACAATGAGCAGTTCTTC TRBV2 many TRBJ2-1 NA
CASSEITTLHPQHF TGTGCCAGCAGTGAGATTACTACCTTGCATCCCCAGCATTTT TRBV6-1 few TRBJ1-5 NA
CSATTSGRSYNEQFF TGCAGTGCTACAACTAGCGGGAGGTCGTACAATGAGCAGTTCTTC TRBV20-1 NA TRBJ2-1 TRBD2
CASLQGSSNQPQHF TGTGCCAGCCTTCAGGGAAGTAGCAATCAGCCCCAGCATTTT TRBV6-1 NA TRBJ1-5 NA
CASSGGQGGVLTF TGTGCCAGCAGCGGGGGACAGGGGGGCGTCCTGACTTTC TRBV2 NA TRBJ2-6 TRBD1
CSARDHGLAVKTQYF TGCAGTGCTAGAGATCATGGACTAGCGGTCAAGACCCAGTACTTC TRBV20-1 NA TRBJ2-5 TRBD2
CASSGFEGSSGANVLTF TGTGCCAGCAGTGGGTTCGAAGGGAGCTCTGGGGCCAACGTCCTGACTTTC TRBV3-1 NA TRBJ2-6 NA
CASSPTTNEKLFF TGTGCCAGCAGCCCAACAACTAATGAAAAACTGTTTTTT TRBV7-6 many TRBJ1-4 NA
CASINGRRGANVLTF TGTGCCAGCATCAATGGCCGCCGTGGGGCCAACGTCCTGACTTTC TRBV6-1 few TRBJ2-6 NA
CASRTAGAQETQYF TGTGCCAGTAGAACGGCGGGAGCCCAAGAGACCCAGTACTTC TRBV28 many TRBJ2-5 TRBD2
CASSFYSAMGSTEAFF TGTGCCAGCAGCTTCTATTCTGCCATGGGTAGCACTGAAGCTTTCTTT TRBV5-6 NA TRBJ1-1 NA
CASSNLAGTGELFF TGTGCCAGCAGTAATCTAGCGGGGACCGGGGAGCTGTTTTTT TRBV7-3 many TRBJ2-2 TRBD2
CASSRAGGPYGYTF TGTGCCAGTAGCCGAGCGGGGGGACCCTATGGCTACACCTTC TRBV19 few TRBJ1-2 NA
CASSLYGRSTDTQYF TGTGCCAGCAGTTTATACGGTCGCAGCACAGATACGCAGTATTTT TRBV27 many TRBJ2-3 NA
CSARMGLAGGPFKNEQYF TGCAGTGCTAGAATGGGACTAGCGGGAGGGCCGTTTAAGAACGAGCAGTACTTC TRBV20-1 many TRBJ2-7 TRBD2
CASSENGLYTDTQYF TGTGCCAGCAGTGAGAATGGACTTTACACAGATACGCAGTATTTT TRBV2 many TRBJ2-3 NA
CASSQVRQGGGYTF TGTGCCAGCAGCCAGGTTCGGCAGGGTGGCGGCTACACCTTC TRBV16 few TRBJ1-2 NA
CASSYRREARLGEQFF TGTGCCAGCAGTTACAGGCGGGAGGCCCGTTTGGGTGAGCAGTTCTTC TRBV6-2/TRBV6-3 many TRBJ2-1 TRBD2
CASSLGGQIYGYTF TGTGCCAGCTCGCTCGGGGGGCAAATCTATGGCTACACCTTC TRBV6-1 many TRBJ1-2 NA
CASSAMRGSEKLFF TGTGCCAGCAGTGCAATGCGGGGCTCTGAAAAACTGTTTTTT TRBV2 few TRBJ1-4 NA
CAIKAAGDEKLFF TGTGCCATCAAGGCGGCAGGGGATGAAAAACTGTTTTTT TRBV10-3 few TRBJ1-4 NA
CASSLVASRDYPSDEQFF TGTGCCAGCAGCTTAGTAGCTTCCCGGGACTACCCTTCCGATGAGCAGTTCTTC TRBV7-9 many TRBJ2-1 TRBD2